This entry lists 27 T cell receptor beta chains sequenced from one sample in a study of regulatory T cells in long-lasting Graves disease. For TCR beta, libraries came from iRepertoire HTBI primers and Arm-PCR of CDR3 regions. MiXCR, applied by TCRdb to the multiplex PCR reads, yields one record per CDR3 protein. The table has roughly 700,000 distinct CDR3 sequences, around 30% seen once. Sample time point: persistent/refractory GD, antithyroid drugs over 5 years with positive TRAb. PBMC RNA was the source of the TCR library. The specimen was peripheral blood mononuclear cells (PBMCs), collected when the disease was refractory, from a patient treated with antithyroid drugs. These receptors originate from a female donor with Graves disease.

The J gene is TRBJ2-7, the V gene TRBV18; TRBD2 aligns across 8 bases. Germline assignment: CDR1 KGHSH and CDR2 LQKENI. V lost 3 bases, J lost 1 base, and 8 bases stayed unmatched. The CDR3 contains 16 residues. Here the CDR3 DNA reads TGTGCCAGCTCACCCGGCAGCGGGGGCGTTTCCTACGAGCAGTACTTC. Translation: CASSPGSGGVSYEQYF.

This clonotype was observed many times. CDR3 sequence reads: CASRYLAGDEQYF. The CDR3 coding sequence is TGTGCCAGCAGGTACCTAGCGGGAGACGAGCAGTACTTC. The chain links TRBV6-5 to TRBJ2-7; 10 bases agree with TRBD2. The junction had 4 bases not matched to a gene; V was cut back by 6 bases and J by 5 bases. CDR3 length equals 13 residues. Germline assignment: CDR1 MNHEY and CDR2 SVGAGI.

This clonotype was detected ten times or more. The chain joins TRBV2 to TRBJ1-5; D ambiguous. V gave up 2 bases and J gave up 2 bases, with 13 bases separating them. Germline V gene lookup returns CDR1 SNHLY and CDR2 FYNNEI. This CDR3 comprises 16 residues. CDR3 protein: CASSEFLTAGNQPQHF. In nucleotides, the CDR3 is TGTGCCAGCAGTGAATTCCTAACAGCGGGCAATCAGCCCCAGCATTTT.

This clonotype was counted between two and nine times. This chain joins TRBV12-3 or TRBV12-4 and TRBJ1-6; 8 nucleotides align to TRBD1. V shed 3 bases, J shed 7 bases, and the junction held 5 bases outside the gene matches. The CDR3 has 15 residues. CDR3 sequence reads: CASSLGGQANSPLHF. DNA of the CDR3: TGTGCCAGCAGTTTGGGGGGACAGGCGAATTCACCCCTCCACTTT.

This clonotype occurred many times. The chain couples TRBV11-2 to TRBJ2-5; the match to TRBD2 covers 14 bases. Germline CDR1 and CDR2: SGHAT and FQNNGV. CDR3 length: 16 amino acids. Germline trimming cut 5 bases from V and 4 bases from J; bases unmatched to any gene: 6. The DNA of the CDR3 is TGTGCCAGCAGCCGTGGGACTAGCGGGAGTAGAGAGACCCAGTACTTC. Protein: CASSRGTSGSRETQYF.

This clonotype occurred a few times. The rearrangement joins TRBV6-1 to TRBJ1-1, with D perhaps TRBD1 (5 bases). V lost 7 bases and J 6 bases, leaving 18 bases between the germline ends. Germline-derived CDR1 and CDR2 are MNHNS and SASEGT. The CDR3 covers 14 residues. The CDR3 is CASNPLRGIAEAFF. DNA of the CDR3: TGTGCCAGCAACCCACTGAGGGGTATCGCTGAAGCTTTCTTT.

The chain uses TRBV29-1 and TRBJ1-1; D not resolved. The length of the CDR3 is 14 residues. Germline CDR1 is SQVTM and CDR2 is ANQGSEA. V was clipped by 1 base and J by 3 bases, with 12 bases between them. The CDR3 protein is CSVEVPWGYTEAFF. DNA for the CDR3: TGCAGCGTTGAAGTCCCGTGGGGATACACTGAAGCTTTCTTT.

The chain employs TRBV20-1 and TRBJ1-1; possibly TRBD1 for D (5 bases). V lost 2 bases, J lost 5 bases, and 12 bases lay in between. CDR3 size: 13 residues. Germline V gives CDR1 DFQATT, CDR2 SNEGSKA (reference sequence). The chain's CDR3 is CSARSGRGTEAFF. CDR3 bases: TGCAGTGCTAGATCAGGGCGTGGGACTGAAGCTTTCTTT.

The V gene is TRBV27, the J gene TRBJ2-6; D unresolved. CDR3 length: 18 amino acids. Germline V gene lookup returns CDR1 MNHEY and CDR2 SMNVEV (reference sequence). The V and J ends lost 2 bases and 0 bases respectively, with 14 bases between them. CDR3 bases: TGTGCCAGCAGTTTAGGCAGACCACTATTCTCTGGGGCCAACGTCCTGACTTTC. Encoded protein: CASSLGRPLFSGANVLTF.

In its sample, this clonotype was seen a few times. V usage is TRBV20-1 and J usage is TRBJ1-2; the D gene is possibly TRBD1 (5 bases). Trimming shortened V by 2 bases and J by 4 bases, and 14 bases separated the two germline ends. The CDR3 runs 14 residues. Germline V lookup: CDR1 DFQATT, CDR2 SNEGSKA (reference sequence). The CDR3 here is CSARPGGASYGYTF. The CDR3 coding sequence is TGCAGTGCTAGACCTGGAGGGGCCTCCTATGGCTACACCTTC.

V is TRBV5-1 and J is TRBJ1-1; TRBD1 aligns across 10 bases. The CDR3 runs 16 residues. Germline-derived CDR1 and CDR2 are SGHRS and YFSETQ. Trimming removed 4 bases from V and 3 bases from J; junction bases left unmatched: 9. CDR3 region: CASSRGQGVRDTEAFF. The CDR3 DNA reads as TGCGCCAGCAGCAGAGGACAGGGGGTTCGGGACACTGAAGCTTTCTTT.

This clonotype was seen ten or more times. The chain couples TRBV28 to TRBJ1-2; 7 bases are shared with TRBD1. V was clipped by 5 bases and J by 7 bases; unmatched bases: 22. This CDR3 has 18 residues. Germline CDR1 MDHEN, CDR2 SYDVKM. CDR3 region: CASSPVGRGISSSTGYTF. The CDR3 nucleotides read TGTGCCAGCAGTCCCGTGGGCAGGGGGATTTCGTCATCTACTGGCTACACCTTC.

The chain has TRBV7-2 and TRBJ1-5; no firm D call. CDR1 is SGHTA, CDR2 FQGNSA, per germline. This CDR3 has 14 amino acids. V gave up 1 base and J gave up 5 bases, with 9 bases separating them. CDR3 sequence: CASSLGALDQPQHF. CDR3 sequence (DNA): TGTGCCAGCAGCTTAGGGGCCCTCGATCAGCCCCAGCATTTT.

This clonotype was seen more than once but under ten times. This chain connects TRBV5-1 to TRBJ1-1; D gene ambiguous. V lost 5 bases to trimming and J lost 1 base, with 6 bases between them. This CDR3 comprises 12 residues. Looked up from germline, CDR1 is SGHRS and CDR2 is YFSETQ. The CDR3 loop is CASREPNTEAFF. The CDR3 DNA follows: TGCGCCAGCAGGGAACCGAACACTGAAGCTTTCTTT. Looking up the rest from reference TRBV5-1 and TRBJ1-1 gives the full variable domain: KAGVTQTPRYLIKTRGQQVTLSCSPISGHRSVSWYQQTPGQGLQFLFEYFSETQRNKGNFPGRFSGRQFSNSRSEMNVSTLELGDSALYLCASREPNTEAFFGQGTRLTVV.

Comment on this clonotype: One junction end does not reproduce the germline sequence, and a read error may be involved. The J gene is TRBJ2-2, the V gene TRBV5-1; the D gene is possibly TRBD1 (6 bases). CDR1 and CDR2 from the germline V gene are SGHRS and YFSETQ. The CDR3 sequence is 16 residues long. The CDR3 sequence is CASSLDTGYYTGERFF. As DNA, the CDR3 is TGCGCCAGCAGCTTGGATACAGGGTACTACACCGGGGAGCGGTTTTTT.

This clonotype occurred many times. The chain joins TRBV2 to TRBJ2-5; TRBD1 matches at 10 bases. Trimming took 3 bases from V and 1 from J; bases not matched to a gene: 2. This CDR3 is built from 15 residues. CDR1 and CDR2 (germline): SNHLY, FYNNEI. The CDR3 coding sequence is TGTGCCAGCAGTGAGGACAGGGGGAGCCAAGAGACCCAGTACTTC. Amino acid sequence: CASSEDRGSQETQYF.

CDR3 region: CATSSHRTGRAGELFF. The CDR3 DNA sequence: TGTGCCACCAGCAGTCACCGGACAGGGAGGGCCGGGGAGCTGTTTTTT. V is TRBV15 and J is TRBJ2-2; D is possibly TRBD1 (8 bases). Germline values: CDR1 LNHNV, CDR2 YYDKDF (reference sequence). CDR3 length equals 16 residues. Trimming shortened V by 3 bases and J by 6 bases, and 17 bases separated the two germline ends.

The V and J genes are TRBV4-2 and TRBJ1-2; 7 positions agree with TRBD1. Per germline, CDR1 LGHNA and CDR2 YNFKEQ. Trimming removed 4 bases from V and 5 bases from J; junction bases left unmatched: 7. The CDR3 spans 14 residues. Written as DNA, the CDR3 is TGTGCCAGCAGCCGGGGACAGCTTATATATGGCTACACCTTC. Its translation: CASSRGQLIYGYTF.

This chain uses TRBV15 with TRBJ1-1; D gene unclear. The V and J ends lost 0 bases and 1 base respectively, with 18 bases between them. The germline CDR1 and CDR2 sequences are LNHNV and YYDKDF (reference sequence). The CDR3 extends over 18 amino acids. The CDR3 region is CATSRDTLVAGKNTEAFF. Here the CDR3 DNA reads TGTGCCACCAGCAGAGATACCCTGGTAGCAGGAAAGAACACTGAAGCTTTCTTT. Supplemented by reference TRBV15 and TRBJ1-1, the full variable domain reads DAMVIQNPRYQVTQFGKPVTLSCSQTLNHNVMYWYQQKSSQAPKLLFHYYDKDFNNEADTPDNFQSRRPNTSFCFLDIRSPGLGDTAMYLCATSRDTLVAGKNTEAFFGQGTRLTVV.

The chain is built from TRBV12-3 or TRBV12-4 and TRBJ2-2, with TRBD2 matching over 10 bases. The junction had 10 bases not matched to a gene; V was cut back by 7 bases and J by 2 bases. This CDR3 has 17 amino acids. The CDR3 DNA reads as TGTGCCAGCAACCTACCGGGACTAGCGATCAACACCGGGGAGCTGTTTTTT. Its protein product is CASNLPGLAINTGELFF.

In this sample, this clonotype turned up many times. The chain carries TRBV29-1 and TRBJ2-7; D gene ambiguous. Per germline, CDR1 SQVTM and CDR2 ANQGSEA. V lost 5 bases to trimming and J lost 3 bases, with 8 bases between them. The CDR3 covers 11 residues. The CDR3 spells CSVMSFYEQYF. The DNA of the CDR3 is TGCAGCGTTATGAGTTTCTACGAGCAGTACTTC.

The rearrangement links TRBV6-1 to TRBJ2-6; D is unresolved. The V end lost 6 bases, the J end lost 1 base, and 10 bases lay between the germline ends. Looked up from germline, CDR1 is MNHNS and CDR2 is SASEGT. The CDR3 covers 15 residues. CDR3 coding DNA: TGTGCCAGCAGCGAATCTAGATCTGGGGCCAACGTCCTGACTTTC. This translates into CASSESRSGANVLTF.

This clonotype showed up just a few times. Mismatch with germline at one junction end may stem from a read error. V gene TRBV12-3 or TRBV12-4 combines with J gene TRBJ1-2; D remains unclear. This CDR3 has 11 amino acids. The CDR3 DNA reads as TGTGCCAGCAGTTTAGTTTCTGGCTGCACCTTC. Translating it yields CASSLVSGCTF.

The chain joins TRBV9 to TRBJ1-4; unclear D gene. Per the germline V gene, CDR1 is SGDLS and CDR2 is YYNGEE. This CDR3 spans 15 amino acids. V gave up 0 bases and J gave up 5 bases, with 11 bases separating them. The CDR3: CASSVGQVGNEKLFF. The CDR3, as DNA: TGTGCCAGCAGCGTAGGCCAGGTCGGAAATGAAAAACTGTTTTTT.

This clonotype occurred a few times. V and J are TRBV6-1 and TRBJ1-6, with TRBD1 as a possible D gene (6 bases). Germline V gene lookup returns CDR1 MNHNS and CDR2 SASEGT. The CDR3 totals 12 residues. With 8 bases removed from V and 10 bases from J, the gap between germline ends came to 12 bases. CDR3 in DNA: TGTGCCAGCGGCCAGGGGTTATCACCCCTCCACTTT. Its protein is CASGQGLSPLHF.

The CDR3 reads CAWSVGHSGYEQYF. For the CDR3, the DNA is TGTGCCTGGAGTGTTGGACACAGCGGCTACGAGCAGTACTTC. The V and J genes are TRBV30 and TRBJ2-7; D tentatively reads TRBD1 or TRBD2 (5 bases each). Germline lookup yields CDR1 GTSNPN and CDR2 SVGIG (reference sequence). V was shortened by 0 bases and J by 3 bases, with 12 bases between the two germline ends. This CDR3 spans 14 amino acids.

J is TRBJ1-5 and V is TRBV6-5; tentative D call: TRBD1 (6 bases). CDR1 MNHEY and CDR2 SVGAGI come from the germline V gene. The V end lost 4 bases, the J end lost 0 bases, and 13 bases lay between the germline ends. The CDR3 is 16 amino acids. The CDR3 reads CASSLTRTASNQPQHF. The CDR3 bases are TGTGCCAGCAGTTTAACACGGACAGCTAGCAATCAGCCCCAGCATTTT.